This T cell receptor (beta chain) came from a study of T cells in Graves' hyperthyroidism and ophthalmopathy. Overall study results and limits: By a 13 V-J model, ophthalmopathy was set apart from stable hyperthyroidism.

Graves' hyperthyroidism was deemed stable given no ophthalmopathy progression within 18 months. Patients aged 18 to 65 had newly diagnosed hyperthyroidism that had lasted under 2 months. The J segment lost 8 bases and the V segment lost 7 bases, leaving 8 bases of the junction unmatched. Looked up from germline, CDR1 is SQVTM and CDR2 is ANQGSEA. The CDR3 totals 13 residues. RNA transcripts yielded amplified TCR beta CDR3 regions. HTBI primers were employed in a first-round RT-PCR of the TCR CDR3. TCRdb re-called the multiplex PCR reads with MiXCR, one entry per CDR3 protein. Of around 540,000 distinct CDR3 sequences in the sample, about 45% were seen once. Regarding this clonotype: Its antigen is not known.

The rearrangement links TRBV29-1 to TRBJ1-2; 12 bases line up with TRBD1. Material: peripheral blood or thyroid tissue (not recorded which). This sequence originates from a woman aged 18-29 years with Graves' hyperthyroidism. For the CDR3, the DNA is TGCAGCGCAGCCGGGACAGGGGGCAAAGGCTACACCTTC. Translation: CSAAGTGGKGYTF.